This T cell receptor beta chain is from a study of blood T cell repertoires in COVID-19. Turning to the study itself: The United States, Italy and Spain supplied acute and convalescent COVID-19 samples.

V lost 0 bases, J lost 1 base, and 9 bases lay in between. Germline loops: CDR1 KGHSH, CDR2 LQKENI. This CDR3 region has 16 residues. Only in-frame clones appear in the TCRdb table, and some are missing; sequencing was by immunoSEQ multiplex PCR. The sample lists about 230,000 clones, over 70% occurring once. Sequencing used peripheral blood. This receptor was obtained from a woman of 80 years or more with acute or convalescent COVID-19. The chain uses TRBV18 and TRBJ2-2; D not resolved. The CDR3 sequence is CASSPPLSLNTGELFF. The CDR3, as DNA: TGTGCCAGCTCACCACCACTCTCACTGAACACCGGGGAGCTGTTTTTT.